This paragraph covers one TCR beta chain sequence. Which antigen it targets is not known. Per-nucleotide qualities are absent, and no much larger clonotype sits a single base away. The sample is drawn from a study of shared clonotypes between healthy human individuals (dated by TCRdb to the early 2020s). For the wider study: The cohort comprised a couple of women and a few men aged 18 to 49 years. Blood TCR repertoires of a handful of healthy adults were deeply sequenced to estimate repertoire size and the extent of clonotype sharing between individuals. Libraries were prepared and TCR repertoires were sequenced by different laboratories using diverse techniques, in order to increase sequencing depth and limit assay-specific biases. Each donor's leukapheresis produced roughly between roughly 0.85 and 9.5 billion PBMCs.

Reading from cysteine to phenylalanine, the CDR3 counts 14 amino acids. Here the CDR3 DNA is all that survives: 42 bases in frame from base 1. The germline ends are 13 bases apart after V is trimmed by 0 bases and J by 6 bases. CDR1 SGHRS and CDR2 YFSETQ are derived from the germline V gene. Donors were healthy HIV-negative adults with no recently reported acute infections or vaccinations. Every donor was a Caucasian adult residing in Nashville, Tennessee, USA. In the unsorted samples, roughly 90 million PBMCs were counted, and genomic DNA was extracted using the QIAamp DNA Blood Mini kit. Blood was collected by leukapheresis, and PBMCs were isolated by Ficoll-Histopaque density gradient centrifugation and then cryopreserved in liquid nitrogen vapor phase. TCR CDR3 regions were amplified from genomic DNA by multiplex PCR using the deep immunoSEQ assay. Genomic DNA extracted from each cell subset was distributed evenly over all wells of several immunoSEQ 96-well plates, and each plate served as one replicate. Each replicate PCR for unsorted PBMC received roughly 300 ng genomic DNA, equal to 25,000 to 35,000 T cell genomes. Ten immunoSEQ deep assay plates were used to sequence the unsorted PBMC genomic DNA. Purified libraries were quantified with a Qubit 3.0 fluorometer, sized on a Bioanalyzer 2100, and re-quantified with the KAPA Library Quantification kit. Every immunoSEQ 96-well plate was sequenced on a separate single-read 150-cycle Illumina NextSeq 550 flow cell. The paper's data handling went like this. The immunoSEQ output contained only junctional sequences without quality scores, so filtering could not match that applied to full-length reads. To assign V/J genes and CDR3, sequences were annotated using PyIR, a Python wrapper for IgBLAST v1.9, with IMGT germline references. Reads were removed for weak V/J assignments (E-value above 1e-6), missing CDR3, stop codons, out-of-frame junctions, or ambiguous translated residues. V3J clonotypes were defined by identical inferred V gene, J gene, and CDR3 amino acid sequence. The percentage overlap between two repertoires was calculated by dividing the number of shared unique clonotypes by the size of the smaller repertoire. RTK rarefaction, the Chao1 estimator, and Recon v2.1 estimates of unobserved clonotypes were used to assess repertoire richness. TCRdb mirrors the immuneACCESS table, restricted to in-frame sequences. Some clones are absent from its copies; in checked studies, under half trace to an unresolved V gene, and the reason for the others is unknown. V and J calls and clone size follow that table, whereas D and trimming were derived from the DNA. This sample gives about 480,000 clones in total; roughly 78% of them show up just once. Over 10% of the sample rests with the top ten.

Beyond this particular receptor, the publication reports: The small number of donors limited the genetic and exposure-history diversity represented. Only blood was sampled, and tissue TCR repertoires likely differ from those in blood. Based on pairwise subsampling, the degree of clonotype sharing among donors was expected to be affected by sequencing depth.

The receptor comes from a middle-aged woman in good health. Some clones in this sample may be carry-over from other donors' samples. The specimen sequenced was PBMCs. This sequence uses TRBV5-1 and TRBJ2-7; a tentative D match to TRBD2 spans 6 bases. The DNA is TGCGCCAGCAGCTTGGACGGGATGGAGGGCGAGCAGTACTTC. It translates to CASSLDGMEGEQYF.